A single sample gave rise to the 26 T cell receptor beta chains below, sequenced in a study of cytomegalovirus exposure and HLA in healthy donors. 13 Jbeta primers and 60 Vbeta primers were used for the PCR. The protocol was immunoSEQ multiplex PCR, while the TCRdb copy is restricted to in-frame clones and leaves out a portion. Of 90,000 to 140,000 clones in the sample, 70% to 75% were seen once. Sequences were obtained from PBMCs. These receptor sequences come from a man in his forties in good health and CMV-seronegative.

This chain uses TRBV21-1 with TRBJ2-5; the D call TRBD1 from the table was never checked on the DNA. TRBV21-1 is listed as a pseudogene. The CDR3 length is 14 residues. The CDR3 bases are TGTGCCAGCAGCCCTCCGGGACAGCAAGAGACCCAGTACTTC. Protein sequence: CASSPPGQQETQYF.

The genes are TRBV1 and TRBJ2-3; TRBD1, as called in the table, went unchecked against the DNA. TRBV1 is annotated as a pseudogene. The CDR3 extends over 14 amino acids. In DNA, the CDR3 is TGCACCAGCAGCCAAGATCAGGCCTCAGATACGCAGTATTTT. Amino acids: CTSSQDQASDTQYF.

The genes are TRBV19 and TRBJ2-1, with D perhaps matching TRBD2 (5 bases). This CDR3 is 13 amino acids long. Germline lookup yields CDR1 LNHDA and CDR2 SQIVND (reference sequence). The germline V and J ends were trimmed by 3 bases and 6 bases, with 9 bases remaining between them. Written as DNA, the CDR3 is TGTGCCAGTAGTATGTATAGCGTCAATGAGCAGTTCTTC. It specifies CASSMYSVNEQFF.

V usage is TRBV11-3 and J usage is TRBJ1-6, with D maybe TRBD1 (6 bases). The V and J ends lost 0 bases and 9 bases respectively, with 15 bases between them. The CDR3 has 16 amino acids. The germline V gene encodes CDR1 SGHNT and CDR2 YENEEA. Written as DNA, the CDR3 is TGTGCCAGCAGCTTAGAGTACAGGGCAAAGAGTTCACCCCTCCACTTT. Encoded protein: CASSLEYRAKSSPLHF.

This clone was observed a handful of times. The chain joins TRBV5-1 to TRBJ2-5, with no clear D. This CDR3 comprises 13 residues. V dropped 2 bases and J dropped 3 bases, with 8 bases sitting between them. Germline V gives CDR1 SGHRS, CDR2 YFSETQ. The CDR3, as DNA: TGCGCCAGCAGCTTCCAACAGAAAGAGACCCAGTACTTC. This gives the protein CASSFQQKETQYF.

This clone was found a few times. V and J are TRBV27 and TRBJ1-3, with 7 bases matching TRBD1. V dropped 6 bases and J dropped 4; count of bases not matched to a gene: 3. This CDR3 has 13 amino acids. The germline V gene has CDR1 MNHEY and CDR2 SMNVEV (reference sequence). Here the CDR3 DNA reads TGTGCCAGCAGGTTGACAGGGGGAAACACCATATATTTT. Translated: CASRLTGGNTIYF.

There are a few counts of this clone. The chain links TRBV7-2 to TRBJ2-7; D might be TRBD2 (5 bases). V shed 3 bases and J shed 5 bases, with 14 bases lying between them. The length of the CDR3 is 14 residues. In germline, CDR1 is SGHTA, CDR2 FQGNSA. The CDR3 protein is CASSFYPSGDEQYF. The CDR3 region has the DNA TGTGCCAGCAGCTTTTACCCCTCCGGGGACGAGCAGTACTTC.

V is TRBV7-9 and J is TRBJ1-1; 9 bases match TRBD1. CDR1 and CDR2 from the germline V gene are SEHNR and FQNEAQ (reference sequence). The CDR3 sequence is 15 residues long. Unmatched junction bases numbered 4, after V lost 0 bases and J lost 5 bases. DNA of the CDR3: TGTGCCAGCAGCTTAGCCGGGACAGGGAGGACTGAAGCTTTCTTT. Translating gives CASSLAGTGRTEAFF. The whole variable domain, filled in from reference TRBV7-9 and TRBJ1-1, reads DTGVSQNPRHKITKRGQNVTFRCDPISEHNRLYWYRQTLGQGPEFLTYFQNEAQLEKSRLLSDRFSAERPKGSFSTLEIQRTEQGDSAMYLCASSLAGTGRTEAFFGQGTRLTVV.

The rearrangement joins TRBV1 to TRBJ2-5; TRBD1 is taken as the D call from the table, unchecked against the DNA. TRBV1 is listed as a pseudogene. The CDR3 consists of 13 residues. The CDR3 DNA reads TGCACCAGCATTCAGGGGTCTAAAGAGACCCAGTACTTC. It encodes CTSIQGSKETQYF.

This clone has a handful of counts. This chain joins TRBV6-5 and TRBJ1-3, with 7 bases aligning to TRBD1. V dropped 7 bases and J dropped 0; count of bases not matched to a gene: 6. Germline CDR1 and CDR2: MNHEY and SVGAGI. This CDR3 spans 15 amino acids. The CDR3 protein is CASTRDSSSGNTIYF. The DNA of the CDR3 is TGTGCCAGCACCAGGGACAGTTCCTCTGGAAACACCATATATTTT.

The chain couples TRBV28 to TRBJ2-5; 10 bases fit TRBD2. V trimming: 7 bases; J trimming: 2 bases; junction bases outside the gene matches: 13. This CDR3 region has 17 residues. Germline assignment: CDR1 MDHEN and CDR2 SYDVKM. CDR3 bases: TGTGCCAGCACACCCTTCTGGGTAGCGGGGGGACAAGAGACCCAGTACTTC. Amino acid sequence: CASTPFWVAGGQETQYF.

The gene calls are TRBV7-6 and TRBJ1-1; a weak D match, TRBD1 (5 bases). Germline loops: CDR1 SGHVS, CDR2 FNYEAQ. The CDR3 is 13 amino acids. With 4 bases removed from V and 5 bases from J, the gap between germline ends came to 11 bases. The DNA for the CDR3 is TGTGCCAGCAGCTGGGGGGAGGGTACTGAAGCTTTCTTT. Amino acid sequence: CASSWGEGTEAFF.

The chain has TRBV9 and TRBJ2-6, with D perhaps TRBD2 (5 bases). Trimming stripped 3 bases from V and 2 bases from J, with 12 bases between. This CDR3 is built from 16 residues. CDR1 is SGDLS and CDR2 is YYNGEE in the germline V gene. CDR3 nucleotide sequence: TGTGCCAGCAGCGAATGGACTGGTGCTGGGGCCAACGTCCTGACTTTC. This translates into CASSEWTGAGANVLTF.

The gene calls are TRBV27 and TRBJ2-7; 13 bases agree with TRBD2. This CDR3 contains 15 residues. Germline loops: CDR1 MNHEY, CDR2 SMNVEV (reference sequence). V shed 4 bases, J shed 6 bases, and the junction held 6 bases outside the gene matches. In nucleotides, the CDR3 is TGTGCCAGCAGTTATCGGACTAGCGGGAGTGCCGAGCAGTACTTC. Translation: CASSYRTSGSAEQYF.

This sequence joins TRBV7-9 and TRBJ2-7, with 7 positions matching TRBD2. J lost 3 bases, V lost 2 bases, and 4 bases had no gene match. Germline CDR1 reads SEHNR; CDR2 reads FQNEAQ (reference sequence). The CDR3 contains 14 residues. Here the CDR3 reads CASSLPGLGYEQYF. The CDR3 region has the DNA TGTGCCAGCAGCTTACCAGGACTAGGCTACGAGCAGTACTTC.

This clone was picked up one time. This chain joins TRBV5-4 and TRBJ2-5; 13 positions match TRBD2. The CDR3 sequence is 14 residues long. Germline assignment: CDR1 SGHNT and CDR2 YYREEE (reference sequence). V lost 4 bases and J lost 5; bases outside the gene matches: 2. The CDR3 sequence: CASSILAGGETQYF. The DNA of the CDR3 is TGTGCCAGCAGCATACTAGCGGGGGGGGAGACCCAGTACTTC.

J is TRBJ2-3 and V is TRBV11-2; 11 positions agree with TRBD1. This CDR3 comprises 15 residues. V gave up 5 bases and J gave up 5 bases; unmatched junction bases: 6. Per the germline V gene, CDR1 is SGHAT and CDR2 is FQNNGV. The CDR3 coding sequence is TGTGCCAGCAGCGTAGGACAGGGGGCGGTAGATACGCAGTATTTT. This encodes CASSVGQGAVDTQYF.

The DNA for the CDR3 is TGTGCCAGCAGCACCAGGGGGAACACTGAAGCTTTCTTT. Translated: CASSTRGNTEAFF. V is TRBV9 and J is TRBJ1-1; tentatively, D is TRBD1 (6 bases). Germline values: CDR1 SGDLS, CDR2 YYNGEE. The V end was cut by 4 bases, the J end by 1 base, with 8 bases between. The CDR3 sequence is 13 residues long.

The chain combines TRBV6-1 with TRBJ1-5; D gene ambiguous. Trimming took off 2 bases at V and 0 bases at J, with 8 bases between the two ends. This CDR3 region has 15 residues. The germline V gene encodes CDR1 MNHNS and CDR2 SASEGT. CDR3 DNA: TGTGCCAGCAGTGAAACCTGGAGTAGCAATCAGCCCCAGCATTTT. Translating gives CASSETWSSNQPQHF.

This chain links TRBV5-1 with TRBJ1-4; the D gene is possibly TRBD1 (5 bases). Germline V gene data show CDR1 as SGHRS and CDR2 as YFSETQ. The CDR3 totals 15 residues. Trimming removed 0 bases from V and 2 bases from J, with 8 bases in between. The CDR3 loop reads CASSLGRGTNEKLFF. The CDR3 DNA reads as TGCGCCAGCAGCTTGGGCCGGGGGACTAATGAAAAACTGTTTTTT.

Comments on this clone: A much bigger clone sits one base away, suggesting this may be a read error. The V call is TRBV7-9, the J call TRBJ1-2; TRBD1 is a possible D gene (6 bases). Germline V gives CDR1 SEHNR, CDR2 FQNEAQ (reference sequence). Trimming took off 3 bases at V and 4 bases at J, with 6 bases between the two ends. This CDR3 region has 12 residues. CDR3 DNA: TGTGCCAGCAGCTTGGACAGCTATGGCTACACCTTC. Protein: CASSLDSYGYTF.

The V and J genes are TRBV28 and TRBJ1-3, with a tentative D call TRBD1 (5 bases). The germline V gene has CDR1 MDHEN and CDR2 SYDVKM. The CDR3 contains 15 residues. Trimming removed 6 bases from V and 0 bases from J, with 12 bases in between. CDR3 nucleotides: TGTGCCAGCAGCCGGTCAGGGTTCTCTGGAAACACCATATATTTT. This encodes CASSRSGFSGNTIYF.

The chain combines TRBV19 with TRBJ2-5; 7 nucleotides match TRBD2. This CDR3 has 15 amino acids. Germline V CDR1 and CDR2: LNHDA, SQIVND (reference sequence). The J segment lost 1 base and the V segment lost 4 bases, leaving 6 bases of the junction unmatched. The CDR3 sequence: CASSKSGIIQETQYF. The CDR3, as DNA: TGTGCCAGTAGTAAGAGCGGGATTATCCAAGAGACCCAGTACTTC.

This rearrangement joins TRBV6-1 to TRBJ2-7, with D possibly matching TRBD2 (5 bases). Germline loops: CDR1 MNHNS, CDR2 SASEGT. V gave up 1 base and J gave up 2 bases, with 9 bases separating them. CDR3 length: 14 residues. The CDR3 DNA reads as TGTGCCAGCAGTGAAGGTAGCGCCACCTACGAGCAGTACTTC. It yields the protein CASSEGSATYEQYF.

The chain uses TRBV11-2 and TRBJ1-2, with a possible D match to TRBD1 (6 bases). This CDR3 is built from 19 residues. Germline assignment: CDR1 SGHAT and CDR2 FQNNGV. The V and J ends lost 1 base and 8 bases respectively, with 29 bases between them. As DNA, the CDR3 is TGTGCCAGCAGCTTAGTGGATTGGTCCTTGGACAGCGGCGTTTCGGGCTACACCTTC. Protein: CASSLVDWSLDSGVSGYTF.

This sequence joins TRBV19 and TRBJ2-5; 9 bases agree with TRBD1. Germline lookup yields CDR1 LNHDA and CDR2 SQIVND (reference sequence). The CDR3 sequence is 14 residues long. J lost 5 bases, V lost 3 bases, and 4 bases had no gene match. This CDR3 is CASSMDRGAETQYF. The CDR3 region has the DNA TGTGCCAGTAGTATGGACAGGGGAGCCGAGACCCAGTACTTC.